This is a list of T cell receptor beta chains from one sample in a study of cytotoxic CD8 clonotypes in ibrutinib-treated CLL. Data came from immunoSEQ multiplex PCR; TCRdb stores just in-frame clones and leaves some out. In the table there are roughly 150,000 clones, about 70% of which are singletons. This specimen was PBMCs, taken after 24 months of ibrutinib treatment. The receptors come from a human donor with chronic lymphocytic leukemia. Both conserved end residues are part of each CDR3. A D gene is named only where the DNA matches it firmly. The size of a clone is reported for some rows only, either as once, few or many, or as a class for expanded clones.

cdr3_aa,cdr3_nt,cdr3_length,d_call,v_call,j_call,clone_size
CASSPKLVGGQETQYF,TGTGCCAGCAGTCCCAAACTAGTGGGGGGCCAAGAGACCCAGTACTTC,16,.,TRBV28,TRBJ2-5,few
CASGETGFNEKLFF,TGCGCCAGCGGAGAAACAGGGTTTAATGAAAAACTGTTTTTT,14,.,TRBV4-1,TRBJ1-4,.
CASRPGVSVGAFF,TGTGCCAGCAGGCCGGGGGTGTCCGTGGGAGCTTTCTTT,13,.,TRBV5-5,TRBJ1-1,.
CASSLAGGYTEAFF,TGTGCCAGCAGCTTAGCAGGGGGGTACACTGAAGCTTTCTTT,14,.,TRBV7-2,TRBJ1-1,.
CASSPRDAPYNEQFF,TGTGCCAGCAGCCCCCGGGACGCCCCCTACAATGAGCAGTTCTTC,15,.,TRBV5-6,TRBJ2-1,.
CSVEGDRATYEQYF,TGCAGCGTTGAAGGGGACAGGGCGACCTACGAGCAGTACTTC,14,TRBD1,TRBV29-1,TRBJ2-7,.
CASSPRDPGETQYF,TGTGCCAGTAGTCCCAGGGACCCCGGGGAGACCCAGTACTTC,14,.,TRBV19,TRBJ2-5,.
CASSLNGGAYSYEQYF,TGTGCCAGCAGCCTGAACGGGGGGGCCTACTCCTACGAGCAGTACTTC,16,TRBD2,TRBV5-4,TRBJ2-7,once
CASSARGGETQYF,TGTGCCAGCAGTGCCCGGGGGGGGGAGACCCAGTACTTC,13,TRBD2,TRBV27,TRBJ2-5,.
CASSLVPTITDTQYF,TGTGCCAGCAGCTTAGTTCCGACGATAACAGATACGCAGTATTTT,15,.,TRBV7-2,TRBJ2-3,.